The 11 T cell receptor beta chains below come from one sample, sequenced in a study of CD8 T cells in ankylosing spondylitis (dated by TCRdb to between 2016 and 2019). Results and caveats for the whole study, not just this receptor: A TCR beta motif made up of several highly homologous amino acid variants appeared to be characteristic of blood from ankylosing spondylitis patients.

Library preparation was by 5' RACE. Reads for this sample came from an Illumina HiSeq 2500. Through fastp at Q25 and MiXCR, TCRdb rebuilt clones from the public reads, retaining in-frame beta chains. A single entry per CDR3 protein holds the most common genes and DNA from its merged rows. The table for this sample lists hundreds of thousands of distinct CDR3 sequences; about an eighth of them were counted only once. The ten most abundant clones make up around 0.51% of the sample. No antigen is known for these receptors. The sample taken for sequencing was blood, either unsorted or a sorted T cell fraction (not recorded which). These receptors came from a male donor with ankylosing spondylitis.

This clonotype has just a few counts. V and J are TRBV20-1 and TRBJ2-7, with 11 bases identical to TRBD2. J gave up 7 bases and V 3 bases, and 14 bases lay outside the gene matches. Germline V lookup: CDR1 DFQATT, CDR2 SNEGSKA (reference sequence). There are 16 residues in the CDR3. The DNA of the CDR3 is TGCAGTGCTAGTGGGGGGACTAGCGGAAGCCGAAGGGAGCAGTACTTC. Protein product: CSASGGTSGSRREQYF.

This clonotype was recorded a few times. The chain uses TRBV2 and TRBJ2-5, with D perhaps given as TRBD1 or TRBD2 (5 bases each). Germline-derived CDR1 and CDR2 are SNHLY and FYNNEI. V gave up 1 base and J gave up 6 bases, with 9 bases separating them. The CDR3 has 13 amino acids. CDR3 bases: TGTGCCAGCAGTGAAGGGGGGACGAAGACCCAGTACTTC. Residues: CASSEGGTKTQYF.

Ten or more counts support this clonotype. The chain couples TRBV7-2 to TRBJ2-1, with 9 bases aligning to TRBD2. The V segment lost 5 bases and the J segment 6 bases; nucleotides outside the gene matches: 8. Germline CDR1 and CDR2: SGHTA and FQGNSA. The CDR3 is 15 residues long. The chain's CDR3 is CASSQTSGWVNEQFF. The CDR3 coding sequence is TGTGCCAGCAGCCAAACTAGCGGGTGGGTCAATGAGCAGTTCTTC.

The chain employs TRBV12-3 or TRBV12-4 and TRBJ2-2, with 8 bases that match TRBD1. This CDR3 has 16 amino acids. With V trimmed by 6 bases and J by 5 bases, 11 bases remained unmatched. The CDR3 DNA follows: TGTGCCAGCAGACCCACCGGGACAGGACCGACCGGGGAGCTGTTTTTT. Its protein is CASRPTGTGPTGELFF.

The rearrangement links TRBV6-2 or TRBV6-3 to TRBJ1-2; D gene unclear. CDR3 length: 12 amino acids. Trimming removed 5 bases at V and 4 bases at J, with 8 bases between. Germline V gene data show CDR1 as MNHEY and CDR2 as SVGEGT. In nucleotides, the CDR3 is TGTGCCAGCAGTCCCTCGCGCTATGGCTACACCTTC. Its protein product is CASSPSRYGYTF.

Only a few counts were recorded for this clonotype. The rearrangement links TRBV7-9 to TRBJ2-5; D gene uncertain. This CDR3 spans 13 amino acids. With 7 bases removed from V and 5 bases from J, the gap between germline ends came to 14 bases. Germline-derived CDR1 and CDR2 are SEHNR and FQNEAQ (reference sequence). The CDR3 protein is CASTPPTLETQYF. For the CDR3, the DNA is TGTGCCAGCACTCCCCCCACTTTGGAGACCCAGTACTTC. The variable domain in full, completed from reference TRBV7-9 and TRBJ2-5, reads DTGVSQNPRHKITKRGQNVTFRCDPISEHNRLYWYRQTLGQGPEFLTYFQNEAQLEKSRLLSDRFSAERPKGSFSTLEIQRTEQGDSAMYLCASTPPTLETQYFGPGTRLLVL.

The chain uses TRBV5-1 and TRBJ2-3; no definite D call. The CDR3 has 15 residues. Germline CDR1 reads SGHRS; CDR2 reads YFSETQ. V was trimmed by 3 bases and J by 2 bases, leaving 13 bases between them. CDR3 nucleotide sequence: TGCGCCAGCAGCTCAAATCTCTTGGCCACAGATACGCAGTATTTT. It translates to CASSSNLLATDTQYF.

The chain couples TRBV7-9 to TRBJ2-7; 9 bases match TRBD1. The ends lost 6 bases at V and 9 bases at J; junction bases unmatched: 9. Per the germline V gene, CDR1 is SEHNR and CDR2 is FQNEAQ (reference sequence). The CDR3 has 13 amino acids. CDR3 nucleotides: TGTGCCAGCAGGGACCCGGGACAGGGAGGGCAGTACTTC. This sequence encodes CASRDPGQGGQYF.

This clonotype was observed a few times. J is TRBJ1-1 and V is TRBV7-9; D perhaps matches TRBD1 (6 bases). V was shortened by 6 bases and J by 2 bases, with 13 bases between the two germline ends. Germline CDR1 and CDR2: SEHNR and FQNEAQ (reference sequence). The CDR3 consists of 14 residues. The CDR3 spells CASSRGAENTEAFF. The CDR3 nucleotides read TGTGCCAGCAGTAGGGGGGCGGAAAACACTGAAGCTTTCTTT. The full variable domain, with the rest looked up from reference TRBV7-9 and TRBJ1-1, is DTGVSQNPRHKITKRGQNVTFRCDPISEHNRLYWYRQTLGQGPEFLTYFQNEAQLEKSRLLSDRFSAERPKGSFSTLEIQRTEQGDSAMYLCASSRGAENTEAFFGQGTRLTVV.

The CDR3 region is CASSYRVTGANVLTF. DNA of the CDR3: TGTGCCAGCAGTTACAGGGTAACCGGGGCCAACGTCCTGACTTTC. The chain employs TRBV12-3 or TRBV12-4 and TRBJ2-6, with D perhaps matching TRBD1 (6 bases). This CDR3 is built from 15 residues. The germline V and J ends were trimmed by 4 bases and 4 bases, with 11 bases remaining between them.

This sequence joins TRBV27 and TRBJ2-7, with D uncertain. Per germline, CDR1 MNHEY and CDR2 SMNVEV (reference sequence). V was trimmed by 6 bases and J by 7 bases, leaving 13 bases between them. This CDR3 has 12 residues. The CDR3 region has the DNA TGTGCCAGCAGGGGCAGAGGATTTGAGCAGTACTTC. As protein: CASRGRGFEQYF.